Following are 3 T cell receptor beta chains from one sample sequenced in a study of T cells in Graves' hyperthyroidism and ophthalmopathy. Researchers amplified the TCR beta CDR3 regions from RNA transcripts. The HTBI primer set was used in a first-round RT-PCR of the TCR CDR3. One entry per CDR3 protein, called by TCRdb with MiXCR from the multiplex PCR reads. The sample consists of 350,000 to 400,000 distinct CDR3 sequences, about 15% of them appearing once. Sequencing used blood. Every receptor here comes from a woman in her twenties or thirties with Graves' hyperthyroidism.

The sample holds a few counts of this clonotype. V usage is TRBV2 and J usage is TRBJ2-1, with a tentative D call TRBD2 (7 bases). CDR3 size: 14 residues. Germline CDR1 is SNHLY and CDR2 is FYNNEI. With 3 bases removed from V and 6 bases from J, the gap between germline ends came to 12 bases. CDR3 bases: TGTGCCAGCAGTGAGGGGGGAGGGGGCAATGAGCAGTTCTTC. Protein product: CASSEGGGGNEQFF.

The gene calls are TRBV4-1 and TRBJ2-4; tentatively, D is TRBD1 (5 bases). V was clipped by 1 base and J by 8 bases, with 12 bases between them. Germline lookup yields CDR1 MGHRA and CDR2 YSYEKL. The CDR3 length is 14 residues. In DNA form, the CDR3 reads TGCGCCAGCAGCCAAGCGTTAGTAGGGGACATTCAGTACTTC. Amino acid sequence: CASSQALVGDIQYF.

This clonotype turned up a few times. The V and J genes are TRBV5-1 and TRBJ2-3, with D possibly being TRBD1 or TRBD2 (6 bases each). The CDR3 spans 15 residues. The germline gives CDR1 SGHRS, CDR2 YFSETQ. The V gene lost 0 bases and the J gene lost 2 bases, with 10 bases spanning the gap. The CDR3 DNA follows: TGCGCCAGCAGCTTGGCCCCGGGGGCCACAGATACGCAGTATTTT. Amino acid sequence: CASSLAPGATDTQYF.